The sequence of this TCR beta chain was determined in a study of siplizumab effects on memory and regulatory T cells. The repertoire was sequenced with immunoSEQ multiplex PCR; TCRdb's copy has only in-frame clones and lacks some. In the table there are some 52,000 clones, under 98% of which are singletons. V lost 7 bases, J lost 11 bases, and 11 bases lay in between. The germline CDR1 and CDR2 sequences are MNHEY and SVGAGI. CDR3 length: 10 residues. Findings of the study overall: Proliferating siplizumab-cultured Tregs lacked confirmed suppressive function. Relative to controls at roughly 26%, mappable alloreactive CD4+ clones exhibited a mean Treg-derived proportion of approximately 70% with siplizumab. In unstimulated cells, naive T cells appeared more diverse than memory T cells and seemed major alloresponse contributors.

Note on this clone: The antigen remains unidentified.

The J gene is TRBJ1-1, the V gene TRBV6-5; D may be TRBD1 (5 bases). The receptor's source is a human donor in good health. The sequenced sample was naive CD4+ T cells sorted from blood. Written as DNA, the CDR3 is TGTGCCAGCATAGAGGGGCGCGCTTTCTTT. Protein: CASIEGRAFF.